Listed below are T cell receptor beta chains from one sample, sequenced in a study of T cell changes during pregnancy in multiple sclerosis. TCRdb keeps only in-frame clones here, not all; method: immunoSEQ multiplex PCR. The table includes around 80,000 clones, around 94% detected once. The input for sequencing was peripheral blood, taken in the second trimester of pregnancy. The receptors come from a female donor in good health, enrolled as a control in a pregnancy study. The CDR3 runs from the conserved cysteine through the conserved F or W. Clone size is not always given. Where it is, it says once, few, many or a class for expanded clones.

clone_size: -
j_call: TRBJ1-1
v_call: TRBV27
cdr3_aa: CASATANTEAFF

clone_size: -
j_call: TRBJ2-3
v_call: TRBV5-1
cdr3_aa: CASSPFLGPRQRDTQYF

clone_size: -
j_call: TRBJ2-7
v_call: TRBV12-5
cdr3_aa: CASGPDKYEQYF

clone_size: -
j_call: TRBJ1-1
v_call: TRBV25-1
cdr3_aa: CASRTGNTEAFF

clone_size: -
j_call: TRBJ1-5
v_call: TRBV5-6
cdr3_aa: CASSSPGGGNQPQHF

clone_size: once
j_call: TRBJ2-6
v_call: TRBV18
cdr3_aa: CASSPPFPSGANVLTF

clone_size: -
j_call: TRBJ2-2
v_call: TRBV16
cdr3_aa: CASSPRGVNTGELFF

clone_size: -
j_call: TRBJ2-7
v_call: TRBV10-3
cdr3_aa: CAISAGTGGFEQYF

clone_size: -
j_call: TRBJ2-7
v_call: TRBV6-1
cdr3_aa: CASRGSGGPYEQYF

clone_size: once
j_call: TRBJ1-5
v_call: TRBV28
cdr3_aa: CASSFPPGVNQPQHF

clone_size: -
j_call: -
v_call: TRBV10-1
cdr3_aa: CDRGTSGRFYEQYF

clone_size: -
j_call: TRBJ2-1
v_call: TRBV5-5
cdr3_aa: CASSEGLGRVF

clone_size: -
j_call: TRBJ2-6
v_call: TRBV28
cdr3_aa: CASSTRSRDRDSGANVLTF

clone_size: once
j_call: TRBJ2-5
v_call: TRBV18
cdr3_aa: CASSGDRGHETQYF

clone_size: -
j_call: TRBJ1-4
v_call: TRBV4-1
cdr3_aa: CASSQDPGRHEKLFF

clone_size: -
j_call: TRBJ2-1
v_call: TRBV7-2
cdr3_aa: CASSLGFSGYSYNEQFF

clone_size: few
j_call: TRBJ2-5
v_call: TRBV7-2
cdr3_aa: CASSLIGGTLQETQYF

clone_size: -
j_call: TRBJ2-1
v_call: TRBV5-1
cdr3_aa: CASSQSRLAGNNEQFF

clone_size: -
j_call: TRBJ2-5
v_call: TRBV6-5
cdr3_aa: CASRRDRSSTQYF

clone_size: -
j_call: TRBJ2-3
v_call: TRBV29-1
cdr3_aa: CSVAPTSSDTQYF